This TCR beta chain was profiled in a study of T cells after yellow fever vaccination. Note on this clonotype: Antigen specificity is unknown.

Findings of the study overall: Subsequent booster samples again held most clones from primary vaccination (roughly 96% CD4, over 80% CD8).

The CDR3 is 15 amino acids. The ends were cut back, 6 bases at V and 6 bases at J, with 18 bases in the middle. CDR1 is LNHDA and CDR2 is SQIVND in the germline V gene (reference sequence). TCRdb reanalysed the 5' RACE reads using MiXCR and keeps one entry per CDR3 protein. The repertoire holds 550,000 to 750,000 distinct CDR3 sequences, with about 13% as singletons. The J gene is TRBJ1-5, the V gene TRBV19; D remains unclear. The TCR was taken from a man aged 30 to 45 who received the YFV17D yellow fever vaccine. The material was PBMCs, obtained on the day of the yellow fever booster vaccination. In DNA form, the CDR3 reads TGTGCCAGTAGAAGTTTCGTCGACGGTCGTCAGCCCCAGCATTTT. Amino acid sequence: CASRSFVDGRQPQHF.